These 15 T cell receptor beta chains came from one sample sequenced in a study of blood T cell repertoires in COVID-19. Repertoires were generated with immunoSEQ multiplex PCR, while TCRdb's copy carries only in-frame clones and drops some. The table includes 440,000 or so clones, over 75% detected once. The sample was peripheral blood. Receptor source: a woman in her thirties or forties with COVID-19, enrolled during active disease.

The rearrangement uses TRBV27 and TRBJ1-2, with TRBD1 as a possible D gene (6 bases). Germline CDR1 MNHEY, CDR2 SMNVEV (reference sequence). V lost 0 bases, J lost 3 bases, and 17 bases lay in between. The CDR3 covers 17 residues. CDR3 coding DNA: TGTGCCAGCAGTTTATCGGGGCAGGGGATTGGATACTATGGCTACACCTTC. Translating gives CASSLSGQGIGYYGYTF.

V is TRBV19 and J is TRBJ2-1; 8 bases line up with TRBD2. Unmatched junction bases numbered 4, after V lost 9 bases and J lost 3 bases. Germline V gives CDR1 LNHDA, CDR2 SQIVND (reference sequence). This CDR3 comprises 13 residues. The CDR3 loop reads CARLAENYNEQFF. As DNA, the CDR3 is TGTGCCAGACTAGCGGAGAACTACAATGAGCAGTTCTTC.

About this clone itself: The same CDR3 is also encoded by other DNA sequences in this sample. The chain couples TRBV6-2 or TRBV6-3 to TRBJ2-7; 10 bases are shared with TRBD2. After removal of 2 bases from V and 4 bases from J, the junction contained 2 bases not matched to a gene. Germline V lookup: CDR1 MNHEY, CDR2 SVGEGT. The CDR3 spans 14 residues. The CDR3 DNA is TGTGCCAGCAGTTACGGGACTAGCGATTACGAGCAGTACTTC. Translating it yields CASSYGTSDYEQYF.

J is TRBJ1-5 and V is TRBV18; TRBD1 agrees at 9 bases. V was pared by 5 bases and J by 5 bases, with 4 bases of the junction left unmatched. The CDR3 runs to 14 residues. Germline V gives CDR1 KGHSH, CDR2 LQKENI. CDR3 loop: CASSGQGRDQPQHF. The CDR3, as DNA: TGTGCCAGCTCAGGACAGGGGCGGGATCAGCCCCAGCATTTT.

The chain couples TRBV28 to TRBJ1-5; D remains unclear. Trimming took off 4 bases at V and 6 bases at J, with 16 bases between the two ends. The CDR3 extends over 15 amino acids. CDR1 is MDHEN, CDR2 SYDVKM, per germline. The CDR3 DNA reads TGTGCCAGCAGTTGGGCGCTGTCTGGTAGTCAGCCCCAGCATTTT. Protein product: CASSWALSGSQPQHF.

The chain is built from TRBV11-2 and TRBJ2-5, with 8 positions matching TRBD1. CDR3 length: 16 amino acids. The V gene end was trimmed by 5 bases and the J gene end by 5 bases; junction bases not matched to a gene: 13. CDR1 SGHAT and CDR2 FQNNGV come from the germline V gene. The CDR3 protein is CASSHRLRGRGETQYF. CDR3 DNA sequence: TGTGCCAGCAGCCACCGGCTCAGGGGGCGAGGGGAGACCCAGTACTTC.

Here the CDR3 reads CASSYSNMAPEAFF. CDR3 bases: TGTGCCAGCAGTTACTCGAATATGGCCCCAGAAGCTTTCTTT. The chain combines TRBV6-5 with TRBJ1-1; D uncertain. CDR3 size: 14 residues. Germline loops: CDR1 MNHEY, CDR2 SVGAGI. With 0 bases removed from V and 8 bases from J, the gap between germline ends came to 13 bases.

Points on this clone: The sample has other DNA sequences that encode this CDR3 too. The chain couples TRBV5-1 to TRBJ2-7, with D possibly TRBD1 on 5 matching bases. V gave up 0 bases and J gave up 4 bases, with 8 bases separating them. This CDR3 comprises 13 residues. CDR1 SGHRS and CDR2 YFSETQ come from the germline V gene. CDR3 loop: CASSLAGRYEQYF. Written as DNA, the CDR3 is TGCGCCAGCAGCTTGGCAGGGCGGTACGAGCAGTACTTC. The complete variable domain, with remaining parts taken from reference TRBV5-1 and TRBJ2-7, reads KAGVTQTPRYLIKTRGQQVTLSCSPISGHRSVSWYQQTPGQGLQFLFEYFSETQRNKGNFPGRFSGRQFSNSRSEMNVSTLELGDSALYLCASSLAGRYEQYFGPGTRLTVT.

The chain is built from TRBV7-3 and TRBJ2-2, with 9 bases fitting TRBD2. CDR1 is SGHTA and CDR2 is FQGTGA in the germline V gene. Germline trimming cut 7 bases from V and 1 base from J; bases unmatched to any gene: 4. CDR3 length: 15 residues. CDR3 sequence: CASTAGGLNTGELFF. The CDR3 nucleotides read TGTGCCAGCACAGCGGGAGGTCTGAACACCGGGGAGCTGTTTTTT.

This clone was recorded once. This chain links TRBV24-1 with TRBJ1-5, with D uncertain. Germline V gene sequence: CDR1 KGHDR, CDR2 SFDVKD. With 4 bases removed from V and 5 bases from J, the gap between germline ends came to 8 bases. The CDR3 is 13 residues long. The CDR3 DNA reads TGTGCCACCAGTGACGCGGGAGATCAGCCCCAGCATTTT. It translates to CATSDAGDQPQHF.

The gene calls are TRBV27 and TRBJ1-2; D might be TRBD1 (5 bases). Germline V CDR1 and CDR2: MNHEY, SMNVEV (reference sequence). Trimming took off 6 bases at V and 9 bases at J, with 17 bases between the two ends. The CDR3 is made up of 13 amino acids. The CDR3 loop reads CASSVLLGGSYTF. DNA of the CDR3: TGTGCCAGCAGCGTACTATTGGGGGGGAGCTACACCTTC.

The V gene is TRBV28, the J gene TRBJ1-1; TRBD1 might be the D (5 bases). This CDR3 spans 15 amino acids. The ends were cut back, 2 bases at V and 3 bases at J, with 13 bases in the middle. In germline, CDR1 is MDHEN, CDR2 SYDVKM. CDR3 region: CASSLISGEYTEAFF. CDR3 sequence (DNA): TGTGCCAGCAGTTTAATCTCGGGGGAGTACACTGAAGCTTTCTTT.

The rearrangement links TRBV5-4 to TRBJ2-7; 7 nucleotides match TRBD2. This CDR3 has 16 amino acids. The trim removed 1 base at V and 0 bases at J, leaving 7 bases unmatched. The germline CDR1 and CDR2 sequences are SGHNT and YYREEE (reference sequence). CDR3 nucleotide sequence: TGTGCCAGCAGCTTGCGGGCGGGAGTGATCTCCTACGAGCAGTACTTC. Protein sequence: CASSLRAGVISYEQYF.

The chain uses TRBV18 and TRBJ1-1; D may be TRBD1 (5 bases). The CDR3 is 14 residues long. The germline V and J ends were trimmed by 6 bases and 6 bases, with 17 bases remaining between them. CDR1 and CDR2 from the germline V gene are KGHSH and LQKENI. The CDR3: CASSGGTGTAEAFF. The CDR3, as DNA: TGTGCCAGCTCCGGGGGTACCGGGACCGCTGAAGCTTTCTTT.

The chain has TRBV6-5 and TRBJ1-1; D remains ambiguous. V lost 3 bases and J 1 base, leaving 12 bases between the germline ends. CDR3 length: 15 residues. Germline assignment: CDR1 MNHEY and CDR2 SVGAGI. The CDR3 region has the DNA TGTGCCAGCAGTTATGAAGGTCGGGGGAACACTGAAGCTTTCTTT. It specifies CASSYEGRGNTEAFF.